These 17 T cell receptor beta chains were sequenced from one sample in a study of T-cell reconstitution after alpha-beta-depleted transplantation in children. A TCRbeta library incorporating unique molecular identifiers was prepared. TCRdb recomputed calls from the PCR reads with MiXCR, one row per CDR3 protein. The table includes about 280,000 distinct CDR3 sequences, around a tenth detected once. Sample: peripheral blood, taken 180 days after TCRalphabeta/CD19-depleted stem cell transplant. These receptors came from a male patient aged 2-9 years who had a stem cell transplant for chronic granulomatous disease, so the T cells may come from the graft donor.

In the case of this clonotype: A read error may be the cause here, since a much bigger clone is one base away. V gene TRBV6-1 combines with J gene TRBJ2-1; 8 positions match TRBD2. CDR1 is MNHNS, CDR2 SASEGT, per germline. CDR3 size: 16 residues. In DNA, the CDR3 is TGTGCCAGCAGGGCGATAGCGGGGCCCTCCTACATTGAGCAGTTCTTC. It translates to CASRAIAGPSYIEQFF.

Many counts were recorded for this clonotype. The chain's CDR3 is CASSLEPGLAENIQYF. The CDR3 DNA is TGTGCCAGCAGCTTAGAACCGGGACTAGCGGAGAACATTCAGTACTTC. This chain links TRBV9 with TRBJ2-4, with 11 bases lining up with TRBD2. The germline V gene encodes CDR1 SGDLS and CDR2 YYNGEE. This CDR3 has 16 residues. J lost 7 bases, V lost 4 bases, and 10 bases had no gene match.

In this sample, this clonotype turned up many times. The chain joins TRBV7-6 to TRBJ1-1; TRBD1 matches at 7 bases. Germline CDR1 and CDR2: SGHVS and FNYEAQ. Germline trimming cut 1 base from V and 7 bases from J; bases unmatched to any gene: 0. This CDR3 spans 12 amino acids. DNA of the CDR3: TGTGCCAGCAGCTTAGACAGGGGTGAAGCTTTCTTT. It translates to CASSLDRGEAFF.

This clonotype has ten or more counts. The chain employs TRBV28 and TRBJ2-1; weak D call: TRBD2 (6 bases). V lost 1 base to trimming and J lost 3 bases, with 13 bases between them. Germline V gene sequence: CDR1 MDHEN, CDR2 SYDVKM. There are 16 residues in the CDR3. The CDR3 DNA reads TGTGCCAGCAGTTTATACGGGGGAGCCCTCTACAATGAGCAGTTCTTC. Translating gives CASSLYGGALYNEQFF. Full variable domain (rest looked up from reference TRBV28 and TRBJ2-1): DVKVTQSSRYLVKRTGEKVFLECVQDMDHENMFWYRQDPGLGLRLIYFSYDVKMKEKGDIPEGYSVSREKKERFSLILESASTNQTSMYLCASSLYGGALYNEQFFGPGTRLTVL.

At least ten counts were recorded for this clonotype. The rearrangement links TRBV4-2 to TRBJ2-7; D uncertain. This CDR3 comprises 13 residues. Germline CDR1 reads LGHNA; CDR2 reads YNFKEQ. Trimming removed 2 bases from V and 4 bases from J, with 9 bases in between. The CDR3 DNA follows: TGTGCCAGCAGCCAATTGACAAAATACGAGCAGTACTTC. Translated, it gives CASSQLTKYEQYF.

This clonotype was counted many times. This chain joins TRBV7-8 and TRBJ2-2, with D possibly TRBD1 on 6 matching bases. Germline assignment: CDR1 SGHVS and CDR2 FQNEAQ. Trimming took 7 bases from V and 1 from J, leaving 16 bases between them. The CDR3 contains 16 residues. The CDR3 reads CASKGHGGLNTGELFF. The CDR3, as DNA: TGTGCCAGCAAAGGGCATGGGGGCTTGAACACCGGGGAGCTGTTTTTT.

The table lists this clonotype with many counts. This rearrangement joins TRBV5-1 to TRBJ1-5; 10 bases match TRBD1. CDR1 is SGHRS and CDR2 is YFSETQ in the germline V gene. V shed 0 bases and J 3 bases; nucleotides not matched to a gene: 3. The CDR3 contains 16 residues. The CDR3 nucleotides are TGCGCCAGCAGCTTGGGGACAGGGGGAAACAATCAGCCCCAGCATTTT. This translates into CASSLGTGGNNQPQHF. The full variable domain, with the rest looked up from reference TRBV5-1 and TRBJ1-5, is KAGVTQTPRYLIKTRGQQVTLSCSPISGHRSVSWYQQTPGQGLQFLFEYFSETQRNKGNFPGRFSGRQFSNSRSEMNVSTLELGDSALYLCASSLGTGGNNQPQHFGDGTRLSIL.

This clonotype was seen repeatedly, ten times or more. The rearrangement joins TRBV20-1 to TRBJ1-2, with no clear D. The CDR3 loop spans 11 amino acids. The germline V and J ends were trimmed by 2 bases and 6 bases, with 7 bases remaining between them. CDR1 DFQATT and CDR2 SNEGSKA come from the germline V gene (reference sequence). The CDR3 DNA reads TGCAGTGCTAGAAGGTTGGATGGCTACACCTTC. Encoded protein: CSARRLDGYTF.

This clonotype was seen repeatedly, ten times or more. The chain joins TRBV10-2 to TRBJ2-7; D is uncertain. The CDR3 runs 13 residues. Germline CDR1 WSHSY, CDR2 SAAADI. Trimming took 4 bases from V and 3 from J, leaving 10 bases between them. DNA of the CDR3: TGCGCCAGCAGTGCCGACACCGACTACGAGCAGTACTTC. Translating it yields CASSADTDYEQYF.

This clonotype has at least ten counts. The chain has TRBV4-1 and TRBJ2-1; maybe TRBD1 (5 bases). Germline loops: CDR1 MGHRA, CDR2 YSYEKL. V was clipped by 2 bases and J by 9 bases, with 14 bases between them. The CDR3 length is 14 residues. Here the CDR3 DNA reads TGCGCCAGCAGCCAACCAACCCAGGGTTTTGAGCAGTTCTTC. This codes for CASSQPTQGFEQFF.

This clonotype was observed many times. The rearrangement joins TRBV20-1 to TRBJ2-1; TRBD1 matches at 8 bases. J lost 9 bases, V lost 3 bases, and 4 bases had no gene match. The length of the CDR3 is 12 residues. From germline, CDR1 is DFQATT and CDR2 SNEGSKA (reference sequence). CDR3 sequence: CSASAGGSEQFF. CDR3 sequence (DNA): TGCAGTGCTAGTGCAGGGGGCAGTGAGCAGTTCTTC.

This clonotype was observed many times. The rearrangement uses TRBV10-1 and TRBJ2-7; D might be TRBD2 (5 bases). The V end lost 2 bases, the J end lost 2 bases, and 10 bases lay between the germline ends. The CDR3 has 14 amino acids. CDR1 is WNHNN and CDR2 is SYGVQD in the germline V gene (reference sequence). In DNA form, the CDR3 reads TGCGCCAGCAGTGAGGAGGGTAACCCCTACGAGCAGTACTTC. This gives the protein CASSEEGNPYEQYF.

This chain uses TRBV2 with TRBJ1-6; D ambiguous. The CDR3 runs to 10 residues. Trimming removed 4 bases at V and 15 bases at J, with 7 bases between. Germline V CDR1 and CDR2: SNHLY, FYNNEI. The CDR3 DNA reads TGTGCCAGCAGTGGGATGAACCTCCACTTT. Encoded protein: CASSGMNLHF.

The genes are TRBV5-5 and TRBJ1-5; D gene uncertain. This CDR3 is 15 amino acids long. The V end lost 1 base, the J end lost 6 bases, and 14 bases lay between the germline ends. The V gene's germline CDR1 is SGHKS and CDR2 YYEKEE (reference sequence). The DNA of the CDR3 is TGTGCCAGCAGCTTGACGCACGGAATTGGTCAGCCCCAGCATTTT. This gives the protein CASSLTHGIGQPQHF. The full variable domain, with the rest looked up from reference TRBV5-5 and TRBJ1-5, is DAGVTQSPTHLIKTRGQQVTLRCSPISGHKSVSWYQQVLGQGPQFIFQYYEKEERGRGNFPDRFSARQFPNYSSELNVNALLLGDSALYLCASSLTHGIGQPQHFGDGTRLSIL.

This clonotype was counted many times. The gene calls are TRBV11-2 and TRBJ2-2, with D unresolved. CDR3 size: 15 residues. CDR1 is SGHAT and CDR2 is FQNNGV in the germline V gene. The ends were cut back, 3 bases at V and 1 base at J, with 9 bases in the middle. DNA for the CDR3: TGTGCCAGCAGCTTGGGGATCCAGAACACCGGGGAGCTGTTTTTT. Translation gives CASSLGIQNTGELFF.

The chain combines TRBV20-1 with TRBJ2-1; 7 bases are a match to TRBD2. Germline CDR1 is DFQATT and CDR2 is SNEGSKA (reference sequence). The CDR3 spans 15 residues. V dropped 0 bases and J dropped 2; count of bases not matched to a gene: 4. CDR3 bases: TGCAGTGCTAGAGATAGGGGAGGGCCCTACAATGAGCAGTTCTTC. Protein sequence: CSARDRGGPYNEQFF.

Ten or more counts support this clonotype. The V gene is TRBV28, the J gene TRBJ1-1, with 8 bases matching TRBD1. V shed 6 bases, J shed 7 bases, and the junction held 10 bases outside the gene matches. The length of the CDR3 is 14 residues. Germline values: CDR1 MDHEN, CDR2 SYDVKM. The CDR3 sequence is CASSVRGGQVEAFF. CDR3 in DNA: TGTGCCAGCAGCGTACGTGGGGGACAGGTTGAAGCTTTCTTT. Complete variable domain (other parts from reference TRBV28 and TRBJ1-1): DVKVTQSSRYLVKRTGEKVFLECVQDMDHENMFWYRQDPGLGLRLIYFSYDVKMKEKGDIPEGYSVSREKKERFSLILESASTNQTSMYLCASSVRGGQVEAFFGQGTRLTVV.